What follows are 2 T cell receptor beta chains derived from one specimen sequenced in a study of T cells expressing NK-cell markers. TCRdb reanalyzed the 5' RACE reads, giving one entry per CDR3 protein sequence and no DNA. The sample includes some 110,000 distinct CDR3 sequences. Sequencing used blood T cells: a sorted CD56 or NKG2C T cell subset, CD4+ or CD8+ T cells, or bulk PBMC T cells (not recorded which). All receptors derive from a woman between 18 and 70 years old in good health.

The J gene is TRBJ2-1, the V gene TRBV19. The CDR3 consists of 12 residues. The germline V gene encodes CDR1 LNHDA and CDR2 SQIVND (reference sequence). The CDR3 is CASSIGSREQFF. The full variable domain, completed using reference TRBV19 and TRBJ2-1, is DGGITQSPKYLFRKEGQNVTLSCEQNLNHDAMYWYRQDPGQGLRLIYYSQIVNDFQKGDIAEGYSVSREKKESFPLTVTSAQKNPTAFYLCASSIGSREQFFGPGTRLTVL.

The rearrangement links TRBV19 to TRBJ2-3; the D gene TCRdb calls, TRBD2, cannot be checked with no DNA. From germline, CDR1 is LNHDA and CDR2 SQIVND (reference sequence). The length of the CDR3 is 17 residues. The CDR3 reads CASSPGGGDLSTDTQYF.